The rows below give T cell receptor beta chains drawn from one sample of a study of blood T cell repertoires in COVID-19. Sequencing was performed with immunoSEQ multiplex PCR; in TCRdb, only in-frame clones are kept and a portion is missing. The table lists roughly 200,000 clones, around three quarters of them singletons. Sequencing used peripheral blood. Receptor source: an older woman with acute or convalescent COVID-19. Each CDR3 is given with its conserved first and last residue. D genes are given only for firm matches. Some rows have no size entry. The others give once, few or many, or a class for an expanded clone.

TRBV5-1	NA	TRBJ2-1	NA	CASSLGSSSSYNEQFF	TGCGCCAGCAGCTTGGGGTCTAGCTCATCCTACAATGAGCAGTTCTTC
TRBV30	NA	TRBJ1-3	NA	CAWSGSDWHTIYF	TGTGCCTGGAGTGGCTCCGATTGGCACACCATATATTTT
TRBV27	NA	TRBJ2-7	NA	CASSSPAGTSYEQYF	TGTGCCAGCAGTTCCCCGGCAGGAACCTCCTACGAGCAGTACTTC
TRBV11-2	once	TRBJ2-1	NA	CASSFSVYNEQFF	TGTGCCAGCAGCTTTAGCGTCTACAATGAGCAGTTCTTC
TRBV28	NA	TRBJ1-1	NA	CASAVAEHPNTEAFF	TGTGCCAGCGCCGTGGCAGAACACCCGAACACTGAAGCTTTCTTT
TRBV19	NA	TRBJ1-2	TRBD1	CASSRDRGPYGYTF	TGTGCCAGTAGTAGGGACAGGGGACCCTATGGCTACACCTTC
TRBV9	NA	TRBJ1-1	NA	CASSVAITGVNTEAFF	TGTGCCAGCAGCGTAGCCATTACGGGGGTGAACACTGAAGCTTTCTTT
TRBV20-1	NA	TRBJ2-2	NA	CSAEVAGELFF	TGCAGTGCAGAGGTCGCCGGGGAGCTGTTTTTT
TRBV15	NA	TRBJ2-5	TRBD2	CATSTQGGLAEETQYF	TGTGCCACCAGCACTCAGGGGGGACTAGCGGAAGAGACCCAGTACTTC
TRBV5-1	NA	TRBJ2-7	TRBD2	CASSSRTTSGRVDEQYF	TGCGCCAGCAGCTCGAGGACGACTAGCGGGAGGGTGGACGAGCAGTACTTC
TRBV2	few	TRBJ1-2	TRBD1	CASSYAPGQGEGGYTF	TGTGCCAGCAGTTACGCCCCGGGACAGGGGGAGGGTGGCTACACCTTC
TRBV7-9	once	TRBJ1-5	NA	CASSPPGGSNQPQHF	TGTGCCAGCAGCCCCCCGGGAGGCAGCAATCAGCCCCAGCATTTT
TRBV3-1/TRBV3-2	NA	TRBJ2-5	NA	CASSQTRRETQYF	TGTGCCAGCAGCCAGACTAGGAGGGAGACCCAGTACTTC
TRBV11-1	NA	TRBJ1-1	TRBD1	CASSLGTGVTEAFF	TGTGCCAGCAGCTTAGGGACAGGGGTAACTGAAGCTTTCTTT
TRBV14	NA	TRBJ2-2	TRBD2	CASSPARLAGNTGELFF	TGTGCCAGCAGCCCGGCTCGACTAGCGGGAAACACCGGGGAGCTGTTTTTT
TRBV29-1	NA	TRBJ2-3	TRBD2	CSAYPLRTSGTDTQYF	TGCAGCGCATACCCCCTTCGGACTAGCGGCACAGATACGCAGTATTTT
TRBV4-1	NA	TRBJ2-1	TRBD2	CASSSRTSGRWNEQFF	TGCGCCAGCAGCTCACGGACTAGCGGGAGGTGGAATGAGCAGTTCTTC
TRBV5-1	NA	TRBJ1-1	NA	CASSLESTNTEAFF	TGCGCCAGCAGCTTGGAGAGCACGAACACTGAAGCTTTCTTT
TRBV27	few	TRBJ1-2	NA	CASSPVVQRNGYTF	TGTGCCAGCAGCCCGGTCGTACAGCGGAATGGCTACACCTTC
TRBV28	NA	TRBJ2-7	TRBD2	CASRLAGTYEQYF	TGTGCCAGCCGACTAGCGGGAACCTACGAGCAGTACTTC
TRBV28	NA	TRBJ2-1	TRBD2	CASSPLAGVSNEQFF	TGTGCCAGCAGTCCGTTAGCGGGAGTGTCCAATGAGCAGTTCTTC
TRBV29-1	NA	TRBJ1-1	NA	CSVDGLTNTEAFF	TGCAGCGTTGACGGTCTGACTAACACTGAAGCTTTCTTT
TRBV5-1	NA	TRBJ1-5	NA	CASSEDLGQPQHF	TGCGCCAGCAGCGAAGATCTAGGTCAGCCCCAGCATTTT
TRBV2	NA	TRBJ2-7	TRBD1	CASSGDRASYEQYF	TGTGCCAGCAGTGGCGACAGGGCTTCTTACGAGCAGTACTTC
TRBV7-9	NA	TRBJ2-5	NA	CASSLGGSGTQYF	TGTGCCAGCAGCTTGGGTGGCTCGGGGACCCAGTACTTC
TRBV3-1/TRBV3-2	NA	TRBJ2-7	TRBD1	CASSPQGLDEQYF	TGTGCCAGCAGCCCACAGGGGCTCGACGAACAGTACTTC
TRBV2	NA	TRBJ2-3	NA	CASSRRGPTDTQYF	TGTGCCAGCAGCCGCAGGGGCCCCACAGATACGCAGTATTTT
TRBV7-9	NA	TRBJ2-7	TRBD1	CASSVAPGQGGGYEQYF	TGTGCCAGCAGCGTAGCCCCGGGACAGGGAGGAGGTTACGAGCAGTACTTC
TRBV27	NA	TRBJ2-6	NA	CASRQSSGANVLTF	TGTGCCAGCCGACAGAGCTCTGGGGCCAACGTCCTGACTTTC
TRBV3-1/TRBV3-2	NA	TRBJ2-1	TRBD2	CASSQGSGRGFF	TGTGCCAGCAGCCAAGGGAGCGGGAGGGGGTTCTTC
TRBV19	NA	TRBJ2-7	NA	CASSVRTEHYEQYF	TGTGCCAGTAGTGTCCGGACAGAGCATTACGAGCAGTACTTC
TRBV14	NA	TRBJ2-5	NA	CASSQSRRGETQYF	TGTGCCAGCAGCCAATCTCGCAGGGGAGAGACCCAGTACTTC
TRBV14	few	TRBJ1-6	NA	CASSHWRLDSPLHF	TGTGCCAGCAGCCATTGGAGGTTGGATTCACCCCTCCACTTT
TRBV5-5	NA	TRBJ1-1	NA	CASSLEPGRNTEAFF	TGTGCCAGCAGCTTGGAGCCAGGAAGGAACACTGAAGCTTTCTTT
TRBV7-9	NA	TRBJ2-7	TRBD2	CASSLVRSGLAGGTQYF	TGTGCCAGCAGCTTAGTCCGAAGCGGACTAGCGGGAGGTACGCAGTACTTC
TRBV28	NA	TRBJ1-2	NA	CASSHRDGYTF	TGTGCCAGCAGTCACAGGGATGGCTACACCTTC
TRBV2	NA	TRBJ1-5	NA	CASLLLLGGPQHF	TGTGCCAGCCTTCTACTACTCGGTGGGCCCCAGCATTTT
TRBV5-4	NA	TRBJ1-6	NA	CASSSSRERNNSPLHF	TGTGCCAGCAGCTCTAGTCGGGAAAGGAATAATTCACCCCTCCACTTT
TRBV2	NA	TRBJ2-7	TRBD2	CASSEAGLAGAYEQYF	TGTGCCAGCAGTGAAGCCGGACTAGCGGGAGCCTACGAGCAGTACTTC
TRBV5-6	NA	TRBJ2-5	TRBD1	CASSMGQIETQYF	TGTGCCAGCAGCATGGGACAGATAGAGACCCAGTACTTC
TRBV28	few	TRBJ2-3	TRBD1	CASSSGQGTDTQYF	TGTGCCAGCAGTTCGGGACAGGGGACAGATACGCAGTATTTT
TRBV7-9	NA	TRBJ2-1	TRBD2	CASSLRASGSYNEQFF	TGTGCCAGCAGCTTAAGGGCTAGCGGAAGCTACAATGAGCAGTTCTTC
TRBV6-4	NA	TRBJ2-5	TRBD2	CASSDRASGRLGLETQYF	TGTGCCAGCAGTGACCGTGCTAGCGGGAGACTCGGGTTGGAGACCCAGTACTTC
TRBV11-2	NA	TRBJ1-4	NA	CASSLWAGEKLFF	TGTGCCAGCAGCTTATGGGCAGGAGAAAAACTGTTTTTT
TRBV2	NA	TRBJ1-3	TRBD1	CASSNRGPSGNTIYF	TGTGCCAGCAGTAACAGGGGGCCCTCTGGAAACACCATATATTTT
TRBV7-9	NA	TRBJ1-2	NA	CASSLGVLGYTF	TGTGCCAGCAGCTTAGGTGTCCTTGGCTACACCTTC
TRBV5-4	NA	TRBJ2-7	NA	CASSPSSHREQYF	TGTGCCAGCAGCCCTTCGTCCCACCGGGAGCAGTACTTC
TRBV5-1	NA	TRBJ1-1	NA	CASSLPREYTEAFF	TGCGCCAGCAGTTTGCCCAGGGAATACACTGAAGCTTTCTTT
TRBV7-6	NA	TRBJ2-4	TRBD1	CASSHLVIKPGTEGKNIQYF	TGTGCCAGCAGCCATTTAGTGATTAAACCCGGGACAGAAGGCAAAAACATTCAGTACTTC
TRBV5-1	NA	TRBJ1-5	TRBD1	CASSLGTEVGPQHF	TGCGCCAGCAGCCTCGGGACAGAGGTTGGGCCCCAGCATTTT
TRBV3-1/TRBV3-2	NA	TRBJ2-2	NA	CASSHKPGLVNTGELFF	TGTGCCAGCAGCCACAAACCGGGACTGGTAAACACCGGGGAGCTGTTTTTT
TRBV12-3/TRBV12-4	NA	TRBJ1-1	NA	CASSFEVNTEAFF	TGTGCCAGCAGTTTTGAGGTGAACACTGAAGCTTTCTTT
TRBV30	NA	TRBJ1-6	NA	CAWGRGQGSPLHF	TGTGCCTGGGGCAGGGGCCAGGGTTCACCCCTCCACTTT
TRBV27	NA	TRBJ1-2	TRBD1	CASSPGQGRYGYTF	TGTGCCAGCAGTCCGGGACAGGGGCGGTATGGCTACACCTTC
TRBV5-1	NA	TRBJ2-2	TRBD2	CASSLTSGKTYTGELFF	TGCGCCAGCAGCTTGACTAGCGGGAAAACGTACACCGGGGAGCTGTTTTTT